This TCR beta chain was profiled in a study of shared T cell receptors in the human thymus. Germline loops: CDR1 MNHEY, CDR2 SMNVEV (reference sequence). V was shortened by 2 bases and J by 7 bases, with 8 bases between the two germline ends. The length of the CDR3 is 13 residues. Profiled with immunoSEQ multiplex PCR; TCRdb holds only in-frame clones, not every one. Of about 660,000 clones listed, around 87% are singletons. This same sample was also part of a study on human thymus T cells. From that paper: Corrective heart surgery yielded resections, and these provided the thymus tissue. Related studies noted strongly shared thymic repertoires across unrelated people.

Sample: thymocytes. The V and J genes are TRBV27 and TRBJ1-4; D remains unclear. This receptor was obtained from a boy in the first two years of life with a congenital heart defect. The CDR3 DNA reads TGTGCCAGCAGTTTAGCCCCGAGTGAAAAACTGTTTTTT. Translation: CASSLAPSEKLFF. Full variable domain (remainder filled in from reference TRBV27 and TRBJ1-4): EAQVTQNPRYLITVTGKKLTVTCSQNMNHEYMSWYRQDPGLGLRQIYYSMNVEVTDKGDVPEGYKVSRKEKRNFPLILESPSPNQTSLYFCASSLAPSEKLFFGSGTQLSVL.